The source of this TCR beta chain is a study of sequential checkpoint blockade in melanoma. Turning to the study itself: First-line arms were nivolumab then ipilimumab, or the reverse, randomized 1:1. Maintenance nivolumab came after either treatment sequence.

The assay was immunoSEQ multiplex PCR, and TCRdb's table has in-frame clones only and misses some. The profile shows 16,000 or so clones, 70% to 80% of them singletons. Specified treatment: randomized to nivolumab then ipilimumab (arm A) or the reverse (arm B). PBMC sorting kept live CD3+CD8+ cells without CD19 or CD56. The V and J ends lost 4 bases and 8 bases respectively, with 13 bases between them. CDR1 is SGHNT, CDR2 YYREEE, per germline (reference sequence). The CDR3 runs 13 residues. This clone was seen only once. The chain uses TRBV5-4 and TRBJ2-1, with D maybe TRBD2 (6 bases). The sample consisted of CD8+ T cells sorted from blood (inferred from file names), taken from a patient given nivolumab and ipilimumab in sequence. This clonotype was obtained from a human donor with melanoma. The CDR3 DNA sequence: TGTGCCAGCAGCCCACCGTCTAGCGATGAGCAGTTCTTC. Translating it yields CASSPPSSDEQFF.